Presented here are 13 T cell receptor beta chains from one specimen sequenced in a study of human T cells and chemical hapten exposure. TCRdb ran MiXCR on the RACE reads and lists one entry per CDR3 protein. The sample lists approximately 57,000 distinct CDR3 sequences, 9% to 9.5% occurring once. Described time point: patch test 1, 2 weeks after DPC sensitization. The sample's treatment: therapeutic diphenylcyclopropenone sensitization with weekly scalp DPC. Sequencing used whole blood, obtained in connection with sensitization to the hapten diphenylcyclopropenone (DPC). These receptor sequences come from a woman in her forties with alopecia areata. Some clones in this sample may be carry-over from other donors' samples.

In this sample, this clonotype turned up many times. The chain recombines TRBV5-4 with TRBJ2-3; 7 bases are shared with TRBD2. The V segment lost 4 bases and the J segment 2 bases; nucleotides outside the gene matches: 13. The germline V gene encodes CDR1 SGHNT and CDR2 YYREEE (reference sequence). The CDR3 has 17 residues. CDR3 amino acids: CASSPPEGRGSTDTQYF. Written as DNA, the CDR3 is TGTGCCAGCAGCCCTCCTGAGGGGCGGGGGTCCACAGATACGCAGTATTTT.

This clonotype was found a few times. The V and J genes are TRBV6-1 and TRBJ1-1; D is uncertain. The CDR3 extends over 13 amino acids. V was shortened by 8 bases and J by 9 bases, with 19 bases between the two germline ends. Per the germline V gene, CDR1 is MNHNS and CDR2 is SASEGT. CDR3 bases: TGTGCCAGCTCTGATGCTGCCGGTGGTAAAGCTTTCTTT. This gives the protein CASSDAAGGKAFF.

This clonotype was seen at least ten times. V gene TRBV6-6 combines with J gene TRBJ2-1, with a weak D call TRBD1 (5 bases). The CDR3 is 14 residues long. The V gene's germline CDR1 is MNHNY and CDR2 SVGAGI (reference sequence). The V end was cut by 3 bases, the J end by 4 bases, with 10 bases between. The CDR3 nucleotides read TGTGCCAGCAGTTATTCGACAGTTTACAATGAGCAGTTCTTC. Encoded protein: CASSYSTVYNEQFF.

This clonotype was seen repeatedly, ten times or more. V is TRBV10-3 and J is TRBJ2-1; possibly TRBD2 for D (5 bases). Germline V gives CDR1 ENHRY, CDR2 SYGVKD. V lost 3 bases and J lost 2, with 8 bases in between. CDR3 size: 14 residues. CDR3 bases: TGTGCCATCAGTGACGGGGATACCTACAATGAGCAGTTCTTC. It specifies CAISDGDTYNEQFF.

This clonotype was recorded many times. J is TRBJ1-1 and V is TRBV6-6; D remains ambiguous. This CDR3 has 11 amino acids. Trimming took 6 bases from V and 4 from J, leaving 6 bases between them. Looked up from germline, CDR1 is MNHNY and CDR2 is SVGAGI (reference sequence). CDR3 sequence: CASRDGTEAFF. As DNA, the CDR3 is TGTGCCAGCAGGGACGGCACTGAAGCTTTCTTT.

The chain recombines TRBV29-1 with TRBJ1-5; 8 bases align to TRBD1. The J segment lost 7 bases and the V segment lost 4 bases, leaving 6 bases of the junction unmatched. CDR1 and CDR2 (germline): SQVTM, ANQGSEA. This CDR3 is built from 13 residues. CDR3 sequence (DNA): TGCAGCGTTGCTCAGGGGGCCTTACAGCCCCAGCATTTT. This encodes CSVAQGALQPQHF.

The table lists this clonotype with many counts. CDR3 in DNA: TGCAGCGTTGAACATGGACAGGGGGCAACTTATGGCTACACCTTC. Its translation is CSVEHGQGATYGYTF. The J gene is TRBJ1-2, the V gene TRBV29-1; TRBD1 aligns across 11 bases. Per germline, CDR1 SQVTM and CDR2 ANQGSEA. This CDR3 has 15 residues. V lost 2 bases, J lost 5 bases, and 7 bases stayed unmatched.

The chain couples TRBV28 to TRBJ2-2, with TRBD2 matching 9 bases. Germline assignment: CDR1 MDHEN and CDR2 SYDVKM. The V and J ends lost 3 bases and 1 base, in that order; junction bases with no gene match: 9. The CDR3 has 18 residues. The CDR3 bases are TGTGCCAGCAGTTTTCCCAGCGGGGGGTTGAGGAACACCGGGGAGCTGTTTTTT. Translated, it gives CASSFPSGGLRNTGELFF.

This clonotype was seen repeatedly, ten times or more. The chain carries TRBV20-1 and TRBJ2-1; D gene ambiguous. CDR3 length equals 13 residues. V lost 8 bases and J lost 0, with 11 bases in between. Germline V CDR1 and CDR2: DFQATT, SNEGSKA (reference sequence). The CDR3 here is CSPFFSSYNEQFF. CDR3 sequence (DNA): TGCAGTCCCTTTTTCAGCTCCTACAATGAGCAGTTCTTC.

This clonotype appeared a few times. The CDR3 region is CSARYTWTGSRGNEKLFF. The CDR3 DNA is TGCAGTGCTAGGTATACGTGGACAGGGTCACGCGGTAATGAAAAACTGTTTTTT. V gene TRBV20-1 combines with J gene TRBJ1-4; TRBD1 agrees at 8 bases. The germline V gene has CDR1 DFQATT and CDR2 SNEGSKA (reference sequence). The ends lost 3 bases at V and 4 bases at J; junction bases unmatched: 16. CDR3 length: 18 amino acids.

This clonotype was detected ten times or more. The CDR3 bases are TGTGCTAGTGCCTCGAGCGGGGAAGAGGGCTACACCTTC. This gives the protein CASASSGEEGYTF. This chain joins TRBV12-5 and TRBJ1-2, with D uncertain. Germline assignment: CDR1 LGHNT and CDR2 FRNRAP. The V end was cut by 7 bases, the J end by 8 bases, with 17 bases between. The CDR3 runs to 13 residues.

There are many counts of this clonotype. In DNA, the CDR3 is TGTGCCAGCAGCTTAGTGGCGGGGGGGCAAGAGACCCAGTACTTC. Protein: CASSLVAGGQETQYF. The chain is built from TRBV7-2 and TRBJ2-5; the match to TRBD2 covers 9 bases. In germline, CDR1 is SGHTA, CDR2 FQGNSA. This CDR3 comprises 15 residues. The trim removed 1 base at V and 2 bases at J, leaving 2 bases unmatched.

The gene calls are TRBV12-3 or TRBV12-4 and TRBJ1-5, with D unclear. Trimming pared 3 bases from V and 11 bases from J, leaving 11 bases between. This CDR3 is built from 12 residues. Here the CDR3 reads CASSFSGLAQHF. CDR3 coding DNA: TGTGCCAGCAGTTTTTCAGGTCTCGCCCAGCATTTT.